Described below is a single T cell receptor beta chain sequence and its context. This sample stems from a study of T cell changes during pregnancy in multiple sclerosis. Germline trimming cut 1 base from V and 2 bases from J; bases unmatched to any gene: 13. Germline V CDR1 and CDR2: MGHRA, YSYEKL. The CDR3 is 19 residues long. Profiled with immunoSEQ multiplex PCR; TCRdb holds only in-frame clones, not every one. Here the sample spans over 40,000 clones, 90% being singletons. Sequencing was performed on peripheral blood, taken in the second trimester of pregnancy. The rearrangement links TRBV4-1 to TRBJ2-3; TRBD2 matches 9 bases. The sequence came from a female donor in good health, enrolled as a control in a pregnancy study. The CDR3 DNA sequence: TGCGCCAGCAGCCAAGGTTTTCGTTCTAGCGGGGACCCCACAGATACGCAGTATTTT. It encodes CASSQGFRSSGDPTDTQYF.